These 6 T cell receptor beta chains were sequenced from one sample in a study of cytomegalovirus exposure and HLA in healthy donors. The study ran its PCR with 60 Vbeta and 13 Jbeta primers. TCRdb keeps only in-frame clones here, not all; method: immunoSEQ multiplex PCR. The sample yields roughly 170,000 clones, roughly 80% seen once. Material: PBMCs. The source of these receptors is a boy younger than 18 in good health and CMV-seronegative.

The rearrangement joins TRBV4-1 to TRBJ2-1; 10 bases agree with TRBD2. V trimming: 3 bases; J trimming: 3 bases; junction bases outside the gene matches: 8. In germline, CDR1 is MGHRA, CDR2 YSYEKL. The CDR3 is 17 amino acids. The CDR3 loop is CASSQATVAGGYNEQFF. The CDR3 DNA follows: TGCGCCAGCAGCCAGGCTACCGTAGCGGGAGGCTACAATGAGCAGTTCTTC.

The gene calls are TRBV18 and TRBJ1-2; D not certain. Germline loops: CDR1 KGHSH, CDR2 LQKENI. The CDR3 has 17 residues. Trimming shortened V by 2 bases and J by 4 bases, and 20 bases separated the two germline ends. In DNA form, the CDR3 reads TGTGCCAGCTCACCAGGGATTGGGTCTAGCACCGGCTATGGCTACACCTTC. Protein: CASSPGIGSSTGYGYTF. The entire variable domain, with the rest obtained from reference TRBV18 and TRBJ1-2, is as follows: NAGVMQNPRHLVRRRGQEARLRCSPMKGHSHVYWYRQLPEEGLKFMVYLQKENIIDESGMPKERFSAEFPKEGPSILRIQQVVRGDSAAYFCASSPGIGSSTGYGYTFGSGTRLTVV.

This clone was observed a handful of times. The chain carries TRBV5-6 and TRBJ2-1; a weak D match, TRBD2 (7 bases). Germline lookup yields CDR1 SGHDT and CDR2 YYEEEE. The V gene lost 3 bases and the J gene lost 9 bases, with 10 bases spanning the gap. The CDR3 is 12 residues long. The CDR3 sequence: CASSWGGREQFF. The CDR3 region has the DNA TGTGCCAGCAGCTGGGGGGGGCGTGAGCAGTTCTTC.

The rearrangement joins TRBV30 to TRBJ2-7; tentative D call: TRBD2 (5 bases). The CDR3 length is 13 residues. The germline CDR1 and CDR2 sequences are GTSNPN and SVGIG (reference sequence). V lost 2 bases, J lost 2 bases, and 10 bases lay in between. CDR3 residues: CAWSKRIPYEQYF. The CDR3 bases are TGTGCCTGGAGTAAGCGGATCCCCTACGAGCAGTACTTC.

The chain uses TRBV6-1 and TRBJ2-5; D is possibly TRBD2 (5 bases). Trimming took off 6 bases at V and 2 bases at J, with 16 bases between the two ends. The CDR3 extends over 15 amino acids. The germline V gene has CDR1 MNHNS and CDR2 SASEGT. The CDR3 nucleotides read TGTGCCAGCAGCCCCTCACTAGAACTTCAAGAGACCCAGTACTTC. Translated: CASSPSLELQETQYF.

This clone was picked up a small number of times. This CDR3 is also generated by other DNA sequences in the sample. The chain uses TRBV6-1 and TRBJ1-5, with D possibly matching TRBD1 (6 bases). The CDR3 has 15 amino acids. V was clipped by 3 bases and J by 6 bases, with 15 bases between them. Germline V gene lookup returns CDR1 MNHNS and CDR2 SASEGT. CDR3 loop: CASSEFGGSGQPQHF. In DNA, the CDR3 is TGTGCCAGCAGTGAGTTTGGGGGCAGCGGTCAGCCCCAGCATTTT.